These 11 T cell receptor beta chains came from one sample sequenced in a study of cytomegalovirus exposure and HLA in healthy donors. The PCR made use of 60 Vbeta and 13 Jbeta primers. Profiled with immunoSEQ multiplex PCR; TCRdb holds only in-frame clones, not every one. This sample has around 230,000 clones, with 60% to 80% found just once. The sample was PBMCs. The receptors here all came from a male donor in good health and CMV-seronegative.

The V and J genes are TRBV9 and TRBJ1-4; TRBD1 might be the D (5 bases). Trimming took off 0 bases at V and 5 bases at J, with 11 bases between the two ends. This CDR3 region has 15 residues. Germline CDR1 SGDLS, CDR2 YYNGEE. CDR3 region: CASSVGTYTNEKLFF. CDR3 DNA sequence: TGTGCCAGCAGCGTAGGGACATACACCAATGAAAAACTGTTTTTT.

The rearrangement uses TRBV5-4 and TRBJ2-5; 7 bases map to TRBD1. The J call may be in error: the DNA end matches TRBJ2-7 better. The CDR3 spans 16 residues. CDR1 and CDR2 from the germline V gene are SGHNT and YYREEE (reference sequence). The CDR3 DNA reads TGTGCCAGCAGCTCCCCAGCAGGGACAGCTTCCTACGAGCAGTACTTC. Translating gives CASSSPAGTASYEQYF.

The J gene is TRBJ2-1, the V gene TRBV6-1, with TRBD2 identical over 9 bases. CDR3 length: 14 residues. Germline V gene data show CDR1 as MNHNS and CDR2 as SASEGT. The trim removed 6 bases at V and 7 bases at J, leaving 7 bases unmatched. The CDR3 nucleotides are TGTGCCAGCAGGTTAGCGGGAGCAAGGAATGAGCAGTTCTTC. Encoded protein: CASRLAGARNEQFF.

V usage is TRBV27 and J usage is TRBJ2-3; D unresolved. V lost 3 bases and J 4 bases, leaving 2 bases between the germline ends. CDR1 is MNHEY and CDR2 is SMNVEV in the germline V gene (reference sequence). This CDR3 is built from 11 residues. The CDR3 protein is CASSFADTQYF. As DNA, the CDR3 is TGTGCCAGCAGTTTCGCAGATACGCAGTATTTT.

The chain joins TRBV30 to TRBJ2-7; D perhaps matches TRBD1 (6 bases). V was pared by 3 bases and J by 0 bases, with 15 bases between. This CDR3 region has 15 residues. Germline V CDR1 and CDR2: GTSNPN, SVGIG (reference sequence). The DNA for the CDR3 is TGTGCCTGGAGGGACCGGACAGACGTCTCCTACGAGCAGTACTTC. Translated, it gives CAWRDRTDVSYEQYF.

J is TRBJ2-1 and V is TRBV4-2; 10 positions match TRBD1. V lost 2 bases and J lost 8; bases outside the gene matches: 12. Per germline, CDR1 LGHNA and CDR2 YNFKEQ. The CDR3 sequence is 17 residues long. The CDR3 spells CASSQHPRDRGSDEQFF. CDR3 sequence (DNA): TGTGCCAGCAGCCAACACCCTCGGGACAGGGGTAGCGATGAGCAGTTCTTC.

The chain is built from TRBV19 and TRBJ1-5; possible D gene TRBD1, 5 bases. Trimming shortened V by 6 bases and J by 7 bases, and 16 bases separated the two germline ends. The CDR3 extends over 14 amino acids. CDR1 and CDR2 from the germline V gene are LNHDA and SQIVND (reference sequence). The CDR3 DNA reads as TGTGCCAGTAGATTAGACAGCAGTTACCAGCCCCAGCATTTT. Residues: CASRLDSSYQPQHF.

As to this clone: This specimen includes other DNA sequences encoding the same CDR3. This chain connects TRBV6-4 to TRBJ2-2; tentative D call: TRBD1 (6 bases). Trimming removed 5 bases from V and 6 bases from J, with 10 bases in between. The CDR3 is made up of 13 amino acids. The germline CDR1 and CDR2 sequences are MRHNA and SNTAGT. The CDR3 coding sequence is TGTGCCAGCAGTCCACAGGGACCCGGGGAGCTGTTTTTT. It specifies CASSPQGPGELFF.

The rearrangement joins TRBV9 to TRBJ2-1, with 9 positions matching TRBD2. CDR1 and CDR2 (germline): SGDLS, YYNGEE. The CDR3 is made up of 16 amino acids. Trimming took 3 bases from V and 12 from J; bases not matched to a gene: 16. The CDR3 nucleotides read TGTGCCAGCAGCGACCCACCTGGCGGGGGGGCTACGGTGCAGTTCTTC. The encoded protein is CASSDPPGGGATVQFF.

The CDR3 loop reads CASSLVPERRGETQYF. CDR3 nucleotides: TGTGCCAGCAGCTTAGTACCGGAGAGAAGGGGAGAGACCCAGTACTTC. The chain employs TRBV7-8 and TRBJ2-5, with D tentatively TRBD1 (5 bases). The CDR3 runs to 16 residues. Germline values: CDR1 SGHVS, CDR2 FQNEAQ. V dropped 1 base and J dropped 4 bases, with 16 bases sitting between them.

The chain joins TRBV9 to TRBJ2-3, with a tentative D call TRBD2 (6 bases). The germline V gene encodes CDR1 SGDLS and CDR2 YYNGEE. This CDR3 spans 15 amino acids. V gave up 0 bases and J gave up 3 bases, with 11 bases separating them. CDR3 sequence (DNA): TGTGCCAGCAGCGTAGCACCAGGGAGGACAGATACGCAGTATTTT. Protein sequence: CASSVAPGRTDTQYF. Variable domain in full (rest from reference TRBV9 and TRBJ2-3): DSGVTQTPKHLITATGQRVTLRCSPRSGDLSVYWYQQSLDQGLQFLIQYYNGEERAKGNILERFSAQQFPDLHSELNLSSLELGDSALYFCASSVAPGRTDTQYFGPGTRLTVL.